What follows are 13 T cell receptor beta chains derived from one specimen sequenced in a study of control samples from healthy donors and cancer patients. The protocol was immunoSEQ multiplex PCR, while the TCRdb copy is restricted to in-frame clones and leaves out a portion. The sample lists roughly 450,000 clones; approximately 90% were seen once. Source material: PBMCs. These receptors were collected from a man in his forties with head and neck cancer.

This clone was observed a single time. J is TRBJ2-2 and V is TRBV5-1; either TRBD1 or TRBD2 may supply D (6 bases each). The CDR3 runs to 15 residues. The germline CDR1 and CDR2 sequences are SGHRS and YFSETQ. The ends were cut back, 7 bases at V and 0 bases at J, with 13 bases in the middle. This CDR3 is CASAEGGANTGELFF. The CDR3 nucleotides are TGCGCCAGCGCCGAGGGGGGCGCGAACACCGGGGAGCTGTTTTTT.

V is TRBV11-2 and J is TRBJ2-1; 11 nucleotides line up with TRBD1. Germline CDR1 is SGHAT and CDR2 is FQNNGV. The V gene end was trimmed by 4 bases and the J gene end by 3 bases; junction bases not matched to a gene: 5. The CDR3 loop spans 16 amino acids. The CDR3 DNA sequence: TGTGCCAGCAGCTCTCTGGACAGGGGGCTCTACAATGAGCAGTTCTTC. As protein: CASSSLDRGLYNEQFF. Based on the CDR3 plus reference TRBV11-2 and TRBJ2-1, the full variable domain is EAGVAQSPRYKIIEKRQSVAFWCNPISGHATLYWYQQILGQGPKLLIQFQNNGVVDDSQLPKDRFSAERLKGVDSTLKIQPAKLEDSAVYLCASSSLDRGLYNEQFFGPGTRLTVL.

This clone came up a few times. The chain uses TRBV18 and TRBJ1-6; TRBD1 aligns across 9 bases. The CDR3 has 18 amino acids. The V gene's germline CDR1 is KGHSH and CDR2 LQKENI. V shed 3 bases and J 5 bases; nucleotides not matched to a gene: 11. The CDR3 reads CASSPGQDRGPDNSPLHF. The CDR3 nucleotides are TGTGCCAGCTCACCGGGGCAGGACAGGGGCCCCGATAATTCACCCCTCCACTTT. The entire variable domain, with the rest obtained from reference TRBV18 and TRBJ1-6, is as follows: NAGVMQNPRHLVRRRGQEARLRCSPMKGHSHVYWYRQLPEEGLKFMVYLQKENIIDESGMPKERFSAEFPKEGPSILRIQQVVRGDSAAYFCASSPGQDRGPDNSPLHFGNGTRLTVT.

This chain joins TRBV6-2 or TRBV6-3 and TRBJ2-4, with D possibly being TRBD2 (7 bases). CDR1 and CDR2 from the germline V gene are MNHEY and SVGEGT. V lost 6 bases and J 1 base, leaving 13 bases between the germline ends. The CDR3 loop spans 15 amino acids. This CDR3 is CASSPGGLAKNIQYF. CDR3 in DNA: TGTGCCAGCAGCCCGGGGGGCCTGGCCAAAAACATTCAGTACTTC.

The CDR3 region has the DNA TGTGCCAGCAGCAAGAACACCGGGGAGCTGTTTTTT. It encodes CASSKNTGELFF. The rearrangement uses TRBV9 and TRBJ2-2, with unresolved D. Looked up from germline, CDR1 is SGDLS and CDR2 is YYNGEE. The CDR3 contains 12 residues. The V end lost 4 bases, the J end lost 1 base, and 2 bases lay between the germline ends.

The rearrangement uses TRBV10-3 and TRBJ2-7; either TRBD1 or TRBD2 may fit D (5 bases each). The CDR3 is 14 amino acids. Germline CDR1 and CDR2: ENHRY and SYGVKD. V was trimmed by 5 bases and J by 1 base, leaving 12 bases between them. CDR3 nucleotide sequence: TGTGCCATCAGTACTAGGGCAGGGTCCTACGAGCAGTACTTC. This encodes CAISTRAGSYEQYF.

The chain joins TRBV4-2 to TRBJ2-1, with D tentatively TRBD2 (6 bases). This CDR3 is 18 amino acids long. Germline CDR1 and CDR2: LGHNA and YNFKEQ. V was trimmed by 1 base and J by 0 bases, leaving 16 bases between them. The CDR3 region has the DNA TGTGCCAGCAGCCAAGGACCTGCGGGGCTAAACTCCTACAATGAGCAGTTCTTC. Translated, it gives CASSQGPAGLNSYNEQFF.

This clone was detected only once. The V and J genes are TRBV19 and TRBJ1-5; weak D call: TRBD1 (5 bases). Germline V lookup: CDR1 LNHDA, CDR2 SQIVND (reference sequence). V was trimmed by 5 bases and J by 1 base, leaving 15 bases between them. This CDR3 contains 16 residues. CDR3 region: CASSSWDVWSNQPQHF. CDR3 DNA: TGTGCCAGTAGTTCTTGGGACGTCTGGAGCAATCAGCCCCAGCATTTT.

The chain employs TRBV2 and TRBJ1-1; the D is unclear. Germline V gene data show CDR1 as SNHLY and CDR2 as FYNNEI. V shed 3 bases and J shed 4 bases, with 15 bases lying between them. This CDR3 has 15 residues. The CDR3 sequence: CASSELRRLGTEAFF. CDR3 sequence (DNA): TGTGCCAGCAGTGAGTTGAGAAGGCTCGGCACTGAAGCTTTCTTT.

This chain joins TRBV3-1 (or the pseudogene TRBV3-2) and TRBJ2-7, with D perhaps given as TRBD1 or TRBD2 (6 bases each). Germline CDR1 and CDR2: LGHDT and YNNKEL (reference sequence). Trimming removed 1 base at V and 3 bases at J, with 13 bases between. This CDR3 is built from 15 residues. CDR3 sequence (DNA): TGTGCCAGCAGCCAAGTACCGGGGGCGAGCTACGAGCAGTACTTC. This translates into CASSQVPGASYEQYF.

This rearrangement joins TRBV24-1 to TRBJ1-2; 8 bases fit TRBD1. Germline CDR1 KGHDR, CDR2 SFDVKD. This CDR3 spans 14 amino acids. Trimming removed 3 bases from V and 4 bases from J; junction bases left unmatched: 3. The chain's CDR3 is CATSDDGQGYGYTF. The CDR3 nucleotides are TGTGCCACCAGTGATGACGGACAGGGCTATGGCTACACCTTC.

The chain employs TRBV5-1 and TRBJ2-7; 11 positions match TRBD2. The CDR3 extends over 15 amino acids. V dropped 5 bases and J dropped 5; count of bases not matched to a gene: 9. Germline V gives CDR1 SGHRS, CDR2 YFSETQ. CDR3 nucleotides: TGCGCCAGCAGAGAAACTAGCGGGAGTATCCACGAGCAGTACTTC. This translates into CASRETSGSIHEQYF. The variable domain in full, completed from reference TRBV5-1 and TRBJ2-7, reads KAGVTQTPRYLIKTRGQQVTLSCSPISGHRSVSWYQQTPGQGLQFLFEYFSETQRNKGNFPGRFSGRQFSNSRSEMNVSTLELGDSALYLCASRETSGSIHEQYFGPGTRLTVT.

This chain joins TRBV25-1 and TRBJ2-7; 7 nucleotides align to TRBD1. Unmatched junction bases numbered 9, after V lost 3 bases and J lost 4 bases. Germline values: CDR1 MGHDK, CDR2 SYGVNS. CDR3 length equals 15 residues. In nucleotides, the CDR3 is TGTGCCAGCAGTGAGTCGACAGGGAGCGAGTACGAGCAGTACTTC. The encoded protein is CASSESTGSEYEQYF.